The clone carrying this T cell receptor (beta chain) was recorded a few times. What it binds is unknown. For TCR beta, libraries came from quantitative 5'-RACE with molecular barcodes. A single record per CDR3 protein comes from TCRdb applying MiXCR to the 5' RACE reads. The table lists 75,000 to 95,000 distinct CDR3 sequences, roughly 10% of them singletons, with more than 30% in the top ten. These data originate in a study of CD8 T cells in ankylosing spondylitis. Study-wide findings and caveats: Earlier work had already found some motif variants in reactive arthritis synovial fluid and blood. What appeared characteristic of ankylosing spondylitis blood was a TCR beta motif of fewer than ten highly homologous variants.

Trimming at V came to 6 bases and at J to 9 bases, leaving 6 bases not matched to a gene. The CDR3 has 13 amino acids. This clonotype was obtained from a male donor with ankylosing spondylitis. The sample consisted of blood, either unsorted or a sorted T cell fraction (not recorded which). The rearrangement links TRBV12-3 or TRBV12-4 to TRBJ2-1; 9 nucleotides align to TRBD1. CDR3 sequence reads: CASSRGQGTEQFF. Written as DNA, the CDR3 is TGTGCCAGCAGCCGTGGACAGGGGACTGAGCAGTTCTTC.